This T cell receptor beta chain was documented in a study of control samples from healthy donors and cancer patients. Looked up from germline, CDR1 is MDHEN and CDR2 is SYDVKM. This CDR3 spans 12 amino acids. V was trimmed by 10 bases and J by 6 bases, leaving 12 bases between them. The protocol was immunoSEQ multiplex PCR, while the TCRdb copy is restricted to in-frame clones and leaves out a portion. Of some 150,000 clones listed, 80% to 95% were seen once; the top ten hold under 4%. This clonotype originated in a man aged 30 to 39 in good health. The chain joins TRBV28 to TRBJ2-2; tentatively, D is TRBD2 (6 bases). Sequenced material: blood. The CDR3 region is CATQGGPGELFF. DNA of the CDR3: TGTGCCACCCAGGGAGGTCCCGGGGAGCTGTTTTTT.